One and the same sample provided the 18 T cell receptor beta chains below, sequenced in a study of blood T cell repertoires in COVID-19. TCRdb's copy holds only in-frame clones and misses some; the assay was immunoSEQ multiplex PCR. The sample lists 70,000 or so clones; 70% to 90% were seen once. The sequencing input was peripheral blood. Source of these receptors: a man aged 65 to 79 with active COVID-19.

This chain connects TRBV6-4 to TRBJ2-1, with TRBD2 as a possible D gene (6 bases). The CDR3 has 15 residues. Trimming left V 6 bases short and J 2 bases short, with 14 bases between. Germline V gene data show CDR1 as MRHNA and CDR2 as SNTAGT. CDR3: CASSAGGAPYNEQFF. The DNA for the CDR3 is TGTGCCAGCAGCGCCGGCGGGGCCCCCTACAATGAGCAGTTCTTC.

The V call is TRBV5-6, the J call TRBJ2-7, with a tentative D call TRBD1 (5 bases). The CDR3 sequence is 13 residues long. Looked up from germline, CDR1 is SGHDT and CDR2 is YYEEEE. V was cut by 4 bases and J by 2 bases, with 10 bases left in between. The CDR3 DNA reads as TGTGCCAGCAGCCCCACAGGAGCCTACGAGCAGTACTTC. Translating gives CASSPTGAYEQYF.

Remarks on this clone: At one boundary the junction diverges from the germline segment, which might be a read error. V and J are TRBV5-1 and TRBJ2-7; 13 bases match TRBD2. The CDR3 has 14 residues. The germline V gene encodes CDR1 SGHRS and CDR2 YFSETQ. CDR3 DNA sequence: TGCGCCAGCAGCCCCGGACTAGCGGGAGTATTATCGCACTTC. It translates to CASSPGLAGVLSHF.

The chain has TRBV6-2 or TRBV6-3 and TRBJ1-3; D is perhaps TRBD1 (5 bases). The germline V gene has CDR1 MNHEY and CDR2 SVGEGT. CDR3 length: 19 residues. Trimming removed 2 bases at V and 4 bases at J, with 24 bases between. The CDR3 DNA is TGTGCCAGCAGTTACGGGGCTAAATGGACACCGGCCACCGGAAACACCATATATTTT. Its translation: CASSYGAKWTPATGNTIYF.

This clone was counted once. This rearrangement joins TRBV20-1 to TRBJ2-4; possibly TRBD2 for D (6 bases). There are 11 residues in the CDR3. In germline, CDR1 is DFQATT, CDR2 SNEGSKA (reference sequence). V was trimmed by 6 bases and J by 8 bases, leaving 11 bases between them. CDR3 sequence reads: CSAPGADIQYF. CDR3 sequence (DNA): TGCAGTGCCCCGGGAGCGGACATTCAGTACTTC.

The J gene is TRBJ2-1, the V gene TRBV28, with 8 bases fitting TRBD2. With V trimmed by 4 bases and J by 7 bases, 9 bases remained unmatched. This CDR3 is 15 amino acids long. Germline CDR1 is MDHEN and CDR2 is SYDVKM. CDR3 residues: CASSSLGTRRNEQFF. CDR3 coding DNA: TGTGCCAGCAGTTCATTGGGGACTAGGAGAAATGAGCAGTTCTTC.

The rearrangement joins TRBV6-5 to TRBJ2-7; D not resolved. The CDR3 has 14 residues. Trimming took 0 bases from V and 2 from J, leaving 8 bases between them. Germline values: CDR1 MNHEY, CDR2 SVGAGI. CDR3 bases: TGTGCCAGCAGTTACTCGAGCTCCACCTACGAGCAGTACTTC. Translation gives CASSYSSSTYEQYF.

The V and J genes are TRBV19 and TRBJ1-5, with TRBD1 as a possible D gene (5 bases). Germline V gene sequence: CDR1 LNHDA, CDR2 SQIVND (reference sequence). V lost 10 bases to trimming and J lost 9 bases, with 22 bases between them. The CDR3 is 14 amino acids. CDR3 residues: CATTPTANGGPQHF. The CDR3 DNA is TGTGCCACCACCCCGACAGCCAACGGGGGGCCCCAGCATTTT.

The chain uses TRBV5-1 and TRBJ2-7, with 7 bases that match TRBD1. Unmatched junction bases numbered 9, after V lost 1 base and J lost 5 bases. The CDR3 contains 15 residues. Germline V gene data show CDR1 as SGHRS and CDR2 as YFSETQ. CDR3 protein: CASSLPTGQVDEQYF. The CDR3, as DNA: TGCGCCAGCAGCTTGCCGACCGGACAGGTTGACGAGCAGTACTTC.

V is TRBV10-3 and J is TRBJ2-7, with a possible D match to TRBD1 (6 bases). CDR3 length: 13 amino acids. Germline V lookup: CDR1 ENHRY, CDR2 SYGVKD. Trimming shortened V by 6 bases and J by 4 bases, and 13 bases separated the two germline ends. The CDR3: CAIRGASLYEQYF. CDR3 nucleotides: TGTGCCATCAGGGGGGCCTCCCTATACGAGCAGTACTTC.

CDR3 nucleotides: TGTGCCAGCAGCCACAGGTGGGGCAGGCCCCGGGGGGAGCTGTTTTTT. Amino acid sequence: CASSHRWGRPRGELFF. The chain recombines TRBV6-2 or TRBV6-3 with TRBJ2-2; the D gene is possibly TRBD1 (5 bases). This CDR3 is 16 amino acids long. Per the germline V gene, CDR1 is MNHEY and CDR2 is SVGEGT. V lost 6 bases to trimming and J lost 8 bases, with 22 bases between them.

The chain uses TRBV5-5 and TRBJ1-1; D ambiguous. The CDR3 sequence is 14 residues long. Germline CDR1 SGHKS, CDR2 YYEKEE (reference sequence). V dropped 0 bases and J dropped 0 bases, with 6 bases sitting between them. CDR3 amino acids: CASSLERLNTEAFF. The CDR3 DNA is TGTGCCAGCAGCTTGGAGAGATTGAACACTGAAGCTTTCTTT.

CDR3 in DNA: TGTGCCAGCAGCTTAGGCCCCGGGGATACGCAGTATTTT. This codes for CASSLGPGDTQYF. The rearrangement joins TRBV7-2 to TRBJ2-3, with unresolved D. Germline V CDR1 and CDR2: SGHTA, FQGNSA. The length of the CDR3 is 13 residues. V lost 1 base and J lost 6, with 8 bases in between.

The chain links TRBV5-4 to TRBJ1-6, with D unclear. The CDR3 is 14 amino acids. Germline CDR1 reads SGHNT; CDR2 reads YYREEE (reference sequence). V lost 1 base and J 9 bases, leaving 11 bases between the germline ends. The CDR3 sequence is CASSLTPEFSPLHF. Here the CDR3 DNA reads TGTGCCAGCAGCTTGACACCCGAATTTTCACCCCTCCACTTT.

Written as DNA, the CDR3 is TGTGCCAGCAGCTCCCGGAGGCTAGCGGCCCAAGAGACCCAGTACTTC. This encodes CASSSRRLAAQETQYF. This rearrangement joins TRBV5-6 to TRBJ2-5; TRBD2 matches at 7 bases. The V segment lost 3 bases and the J segment 1 base; nucleotides outside the gene matches: 9. The germline CDR1 and CDR2 sequences are SGHDT and YYEEEE. This CDR3 contains 16 residues. Filled out from reference TRBV5-6 and TRBJ2-5, the complete variable domain reads DAGVTQSPTHLIKTRGQQVTLRCSPKSGHDTVSWYQQALGQGPQFIFQYYEEEERQRGNFPDRFSGHQFPNYSSELNVNALLLGDSALYLCASSSRRLAAQETQYFGPGTRLLVL.

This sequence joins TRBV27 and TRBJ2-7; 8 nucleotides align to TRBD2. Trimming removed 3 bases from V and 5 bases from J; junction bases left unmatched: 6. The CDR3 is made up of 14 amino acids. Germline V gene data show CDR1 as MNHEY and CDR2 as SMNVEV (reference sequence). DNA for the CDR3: TGTGCCAGCAGTTTGGTCAGCGGGAGAGACGAGCAGTACTTC. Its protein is CASSLVSGRDEQYF.

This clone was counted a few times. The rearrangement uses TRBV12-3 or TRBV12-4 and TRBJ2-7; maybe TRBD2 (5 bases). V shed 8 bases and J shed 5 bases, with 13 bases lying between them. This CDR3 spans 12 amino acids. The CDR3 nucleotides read TGTGCCAGCTCCCCCCGAGGGAACGAGCAGTACTTC. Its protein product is CASSPRGNEQYF.

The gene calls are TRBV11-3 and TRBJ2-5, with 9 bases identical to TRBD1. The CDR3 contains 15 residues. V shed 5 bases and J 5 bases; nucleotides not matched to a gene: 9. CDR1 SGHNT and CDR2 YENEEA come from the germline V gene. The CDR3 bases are TGTGCCAGCAGCCCGAGACGGGACAGGGCCGAGACCCAGTACTTC. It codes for CASSPRRDRAETQYF.